Reported below is one T cell receptor beta chain. This clonotype was counted a few times. The antigen it recognizes is unknown. One base away there is no much larger clone; base qualities are not given. These data belong to a study of post-analysis software for immune sequencing data (dated by TCRdb to the mid-2010s). In terms of the full investigation: Relapsing-remitting, secondary progressive and progressive-relapsing multiple sclerosis were recorded as disease courses, and subtype annotation was lacking for some patients. The patient repertoires were compared against roughly 12 previously published healthy control repertoires obtained from donors aged about 6 to 28 years. A subset of samples was prepared in parallel using single-end sample barcoding, then pooled and co-amplified after Illumina adapter ligation. The study at large found these results: The control group was slightly older than the multiple sclerosis patient group. Strong co-clustering of samples prepared in the same batch was shown by direct clustering with F measure, prompting a batch-effect correction. Several TRBV segments, including TRBV5-6, TRBV5-1 and TRBV20-1, were significantly more frequent in patients than controls. Compared with controls, multiple sclerosis patients had significantly lower normalized Chao1 diversity, a finding suggesting substantial peripheral T-cell clonal expansion.

To demonstrate the VDJtools post-analysis software, TCR beta repertoires were profiled from the peripheral blood of 10 to 15 young patients with multiple sclerosis. Multiple sclerosis patients were children and adolescents aged about 6 to 15 years. Relative to germline, V is 5 bases shorter and J is 0 bases shorter, with 11 bases between their ends. For CDR1 and CDR2, the germline V gene lists SGHTA and FQGNSA. Inclusive of the bounding cysteine and phenylalanine, the CDR3 is 15 residues long. Here the CDR3 DNA is all that survives: 45 bases in frame from base 1. The method behind the library was PCR. Sequencing took place on an Illumina HiSeq 2500. To reduce PCR and sequencing biases, unique molecular identifiers were built into the TCR beta cDNA libraries. About 0.5 million cDNA molecules were obtained for every 1 to 10 million input T cells, so each molecule roughly corresponded to one T cell. The patient libraries were prepared and sequenced with the same protocol used for the earlier healthy control dataset. Samples belonging to the same batch were prepared together, multiplexed and sequenced on a shared HiSeq lane. The source study handled its data this way. Raw barcoded reads were processed with MIGEC, discarding single-read molecular identifier groups before consensus assembly and CDR3 extraction. Clonotype tables were post-analysed with VDJtools, and diversity was normalized by down-sampling all datasets to the smallest sample size. Repertoire overlap clustering matched CDR3 amino acid but not nucleotide sequences to correct batch-related cross-sample contamination. TCRdb redid the processing of the public reads, applying fastp at Q25 and MiXCR, and retained in-frame beta chains. Rows with one shared CDR3 protein collapse into an entry with the most common genes and DNA. These V and J calls derive from TCRdb rather than the authors' analysis. The sample data list about half a million distinct CDR3 sequences, and approximately 45% of these were observed just once. The biggest ten clones account for around 10% of the sample.

The TCR comes from a girl under 18 with multiple sclerosis. The sequenced sample consisted of blood. The sequence is built from TRBV7-2 and TRBJ2-1; the D gene remains uncertain. The DNA reads as follows: TGTGCCAGCAGCCTCAATGCTGGCTCCTACAATGAGCAGTTCTTC. Its amino acids are CASSLNAGSYNEQFF. Reference TRBV7-2 and TRBJ2-1 proteins supply the regions before and after the CDR3; the full variable domain is: GAGVSQSPSNKVTEKGKDVELRCDPISGHTALYWYRQSLGQGLEFLIYFQGNSAPDKSGLPSDRFSAERTGGSVSTLTIQRTQQEDSAVYLCASSLNAGSYNEQFFGPGTRLTVL.